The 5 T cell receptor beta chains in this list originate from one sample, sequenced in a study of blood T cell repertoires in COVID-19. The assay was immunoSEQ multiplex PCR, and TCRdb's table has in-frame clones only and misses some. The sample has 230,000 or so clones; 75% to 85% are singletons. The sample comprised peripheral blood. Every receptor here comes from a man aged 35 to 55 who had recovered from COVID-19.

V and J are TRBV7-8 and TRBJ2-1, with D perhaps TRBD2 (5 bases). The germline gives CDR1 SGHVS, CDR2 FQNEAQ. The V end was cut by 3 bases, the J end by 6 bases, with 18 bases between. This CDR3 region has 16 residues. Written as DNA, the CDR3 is TGTGCCAGCAGCTTTCTCTCGGGGAGATCAATCAATGAGCAGTTCTTC. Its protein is CASSFLSGRSINEQFF. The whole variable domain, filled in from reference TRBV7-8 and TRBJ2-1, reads GAGVSQSPRYKVAKRGQDVALRCDPISGHVSLFWYQQALGQGPEFLTYFQNEAQLDKSGLPSDRFFAERPEGSVSTLKIQRTQQEDSAVYLCASSFLSGRSINEQFFGPGTRLTVL.

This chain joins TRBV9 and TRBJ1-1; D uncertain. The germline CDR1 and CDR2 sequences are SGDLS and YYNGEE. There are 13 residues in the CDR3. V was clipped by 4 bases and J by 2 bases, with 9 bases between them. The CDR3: CASSKRLNTEAFF. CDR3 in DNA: TGTGCCAGCAGCAAGCGGCTAAACACTGAAGCTTTCTTT.

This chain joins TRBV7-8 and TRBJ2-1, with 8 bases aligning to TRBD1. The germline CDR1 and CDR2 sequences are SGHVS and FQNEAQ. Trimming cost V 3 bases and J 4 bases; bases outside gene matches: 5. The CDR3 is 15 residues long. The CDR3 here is CASSLSRGRYNEQFF. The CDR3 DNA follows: TGTGCCAGCAGCTTGTCCAGGGGGCGTTACAATGAGCAGTTCTTC. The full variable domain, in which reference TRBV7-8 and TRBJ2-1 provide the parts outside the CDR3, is GAGVSQSPRYKVAKRGQDVALRCDPISGHVSLFWYQQALGQGPEFLTYFQNEAQLDKSGLPSDRFFAERPEGSVSTLKIQRTQQEDSAVYLCASSLSRGRYNEQFFGPGTRLTVL.

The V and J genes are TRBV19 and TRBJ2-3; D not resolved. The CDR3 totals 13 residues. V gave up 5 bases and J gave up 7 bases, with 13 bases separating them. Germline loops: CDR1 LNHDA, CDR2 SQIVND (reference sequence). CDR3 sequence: CASSGSQIYTQYF. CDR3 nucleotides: TGTGCCAGTAGTGGGTCACAGATATATACGCAGTATTTT.

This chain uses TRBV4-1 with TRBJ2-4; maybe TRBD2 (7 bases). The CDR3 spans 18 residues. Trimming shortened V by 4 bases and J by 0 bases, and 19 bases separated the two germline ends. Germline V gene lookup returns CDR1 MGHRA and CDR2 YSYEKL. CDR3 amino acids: CASSPGDGRTRAKNIQYF. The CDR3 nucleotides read TGCGCCAGCAGCCCAGGGGACGGGAGGACTAGAGCCAAAAACATTCAGTACTTC.